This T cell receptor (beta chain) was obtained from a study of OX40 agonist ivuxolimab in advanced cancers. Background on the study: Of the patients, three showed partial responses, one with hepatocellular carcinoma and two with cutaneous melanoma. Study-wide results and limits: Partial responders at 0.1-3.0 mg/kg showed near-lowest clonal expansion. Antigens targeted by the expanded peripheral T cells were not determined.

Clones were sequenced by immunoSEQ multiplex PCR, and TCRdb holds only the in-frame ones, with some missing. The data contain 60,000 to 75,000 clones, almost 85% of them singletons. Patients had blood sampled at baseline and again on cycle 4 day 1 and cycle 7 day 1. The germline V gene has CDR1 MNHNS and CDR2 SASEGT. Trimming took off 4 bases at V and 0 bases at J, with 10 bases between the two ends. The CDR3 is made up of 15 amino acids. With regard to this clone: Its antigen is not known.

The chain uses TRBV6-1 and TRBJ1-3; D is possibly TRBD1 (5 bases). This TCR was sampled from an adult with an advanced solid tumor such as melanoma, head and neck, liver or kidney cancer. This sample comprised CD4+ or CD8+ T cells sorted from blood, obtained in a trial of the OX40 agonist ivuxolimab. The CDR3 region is CASSGGRSSGNTIYF. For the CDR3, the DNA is TGTGCCAGCAGTGGGGGACGGAGCTCTGGAAACACCATATATTTT.